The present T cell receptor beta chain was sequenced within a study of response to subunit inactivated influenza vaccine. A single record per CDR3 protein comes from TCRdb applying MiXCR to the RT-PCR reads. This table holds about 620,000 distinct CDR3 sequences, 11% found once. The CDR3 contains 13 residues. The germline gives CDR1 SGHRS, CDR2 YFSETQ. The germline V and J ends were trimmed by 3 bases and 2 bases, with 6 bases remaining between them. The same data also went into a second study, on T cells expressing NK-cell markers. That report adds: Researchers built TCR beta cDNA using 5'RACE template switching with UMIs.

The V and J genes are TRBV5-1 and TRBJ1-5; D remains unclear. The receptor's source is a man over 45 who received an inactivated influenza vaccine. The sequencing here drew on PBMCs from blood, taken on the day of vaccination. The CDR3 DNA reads TGCGCCAGCAGCTCTATGGGCAATCAGCCCCAGCATTTT. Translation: CASSSMGNQPQHF. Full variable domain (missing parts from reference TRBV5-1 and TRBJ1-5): KAGVTQTPRYLIKTRGQQVTLSCSPISGHRSVSWYQQTPGQGLQFLFEYFSETQRNKGNFPGRFSGRQFSNSRSEMNVSTLELGDSALYLCASSSMGNQPQHFGDGTRLSIL.